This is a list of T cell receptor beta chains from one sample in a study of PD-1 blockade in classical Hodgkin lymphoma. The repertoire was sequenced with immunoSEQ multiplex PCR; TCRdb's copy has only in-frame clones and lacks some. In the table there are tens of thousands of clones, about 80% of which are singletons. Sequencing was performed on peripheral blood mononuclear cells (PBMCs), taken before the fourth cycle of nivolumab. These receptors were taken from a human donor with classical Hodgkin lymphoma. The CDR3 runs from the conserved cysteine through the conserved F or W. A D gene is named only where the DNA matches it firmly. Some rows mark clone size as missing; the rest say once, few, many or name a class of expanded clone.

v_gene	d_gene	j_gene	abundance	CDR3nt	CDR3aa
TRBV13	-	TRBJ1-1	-	TGTGCCAGCAGCTACCCGTCAGGGAACACTGAAGCTTTCTTT	CASSYPSGNTEAFF
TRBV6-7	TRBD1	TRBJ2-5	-	TGTGCCAGCAGTCGCGGGACAGGGGGAGGAGAGACCCAGTACTTC	CASSRGTGGGETQYF
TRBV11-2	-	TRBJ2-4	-	TGTGCCAGCAGCTTAGCCCAACTTGAATTTCAGTACTTC	CASSLAQLEFQYF
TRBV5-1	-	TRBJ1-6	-	TGCGCCAGCACTAGGGGGAGGGGAGGTTCACCCCTCCACTTT	CASTRGRGGSPLHF
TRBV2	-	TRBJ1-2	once	TGTGCCAGCCAGGACAGAAACTATGGCTACACCTTC	CASQDRNYGYTF
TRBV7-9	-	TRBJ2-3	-	TGTGCCCTCCCGGTGGGAGAAATCACAGATACGCAGTATTTT	CALPVGEITDTQYF
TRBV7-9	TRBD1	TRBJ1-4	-	TGTGCCAGCAGCATGGGACAGGGGAGAGAAAAACTGTTTTTT	CASSMGQGREKLFF
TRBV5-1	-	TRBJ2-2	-	TGCGCCAGCAGGCTGCGCATCGGAAGCACCGGGGAGCTGTTTTTT	CASRLRIGSTGELFF
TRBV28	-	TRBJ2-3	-	TGTGCCAGCAGTCTAAGCCCGCGGGGCACAGATACGCAGTATTTT	CASSLSPRGTDTQYF
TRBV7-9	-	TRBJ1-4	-	TGTGCCAGCAGCTTTGGTGACACCATTAATGAAAAACTGTTTTTT	CASSFGDTINEKLFF
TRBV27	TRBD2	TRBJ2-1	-	TGTGCCAGCAGTTTATCCGGGACTAGTGCCCACAGTGAGCAGTTCTTC	CASSLSGTSAHSEQFF
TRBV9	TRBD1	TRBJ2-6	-	TGTGCCAGCAGCGAGGGTGGGCAGGACAGGCCCTCTGGGGCCAACGTCCTGACTTTC	CASSEGGQDRPSGANVLTF
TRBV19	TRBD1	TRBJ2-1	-	TGTGCCAGTAGTATTTCCTACAGGGGAAGGACCTACAATGAGCAGTTCTTC	CASSISYRGRTYNEQFF
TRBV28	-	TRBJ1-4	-	TGTGCCAGCAGTTTGAATTGGGTGATGAATGAAAAACTGTTTTTT	CASSLNWVMNEKLFF
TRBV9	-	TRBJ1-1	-	TGTGCCAGCAGCGTAGGGCCAGGGAGAGGAAACACTGAAGCTTTCTTT	CASSVGPGRGNTEAFF
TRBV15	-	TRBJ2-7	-	TGTGCCACCAGCCTAGTACCCACTCGCTACGAGCAGTACTTC	CATSLVPTRYEQYF
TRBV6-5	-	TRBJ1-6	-	TGTGCCAGCACCAACAGCTATAATTCACCCCTCCACTTT	CASTNSYNSPLHF
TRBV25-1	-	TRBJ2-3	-	TGTGCGAGTACGGGGGGCCCTAGCACAGATACGCAGTATTTT	CASTGGPSTDTQYF
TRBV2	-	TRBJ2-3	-	TGTGCCAGCAGTACCGATGGGGGAGATACGCAGTATTTT	CASSTDGGDTQYF
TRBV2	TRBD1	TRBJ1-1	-	TGTGCCAGCAGACAGGGGGCGAGGGTGAACACTGAAGCTTTCTTT	CASRQGARVNTEAFF
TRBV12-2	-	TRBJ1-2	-	TGTGCAAGTCGTCCGCGACAGGGGCCCACTAACTATGGCTACACCTTC	CASRPRQGPTNYGYTF
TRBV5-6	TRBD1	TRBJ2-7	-	TGTGCCAGCAGCCGCTACGTCGGGACAGGGGCCTCCTACGAGCAGTACTTC	CASSRYVGTGASYEQYF
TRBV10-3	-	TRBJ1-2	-	TGTGCCACCACCTCAAGGGGGGAGGACTATGGCTACACCTTC	CATTSRGEDYGYTF